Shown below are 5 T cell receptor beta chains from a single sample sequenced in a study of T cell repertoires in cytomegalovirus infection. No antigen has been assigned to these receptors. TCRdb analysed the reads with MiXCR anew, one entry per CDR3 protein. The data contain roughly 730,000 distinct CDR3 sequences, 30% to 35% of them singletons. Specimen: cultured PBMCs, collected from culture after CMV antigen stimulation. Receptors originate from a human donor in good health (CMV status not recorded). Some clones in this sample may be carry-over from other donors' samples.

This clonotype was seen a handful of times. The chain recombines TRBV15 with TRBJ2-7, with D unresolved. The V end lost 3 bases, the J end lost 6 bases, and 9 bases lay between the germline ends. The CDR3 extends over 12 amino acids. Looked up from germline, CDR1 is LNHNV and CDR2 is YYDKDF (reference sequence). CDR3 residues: CATSSTSGEQYF. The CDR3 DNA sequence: TGTGCCACCAGCAGCACCTCGGGCGAGCAGTACTTC. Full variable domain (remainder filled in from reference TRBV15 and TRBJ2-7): DAMVIQNPRYQVTQFGKPVTLSCSQTLNHNVMYWYQQKSSQAPKLLFHYYDKDFNNEADTPDNFQSRRPNTSFCFLDIRSPGLGDTAMYLCATSSTSGEQYFGPGTRLTVT.

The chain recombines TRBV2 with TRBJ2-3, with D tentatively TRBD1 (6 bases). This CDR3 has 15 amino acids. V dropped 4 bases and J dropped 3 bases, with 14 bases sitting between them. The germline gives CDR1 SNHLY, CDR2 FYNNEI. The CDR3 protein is CASSGETGRTDTQYF. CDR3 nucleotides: TGTGCCAGCAGTGGGGAAACAGGGAGAACAGATACGCAGTATTTT.

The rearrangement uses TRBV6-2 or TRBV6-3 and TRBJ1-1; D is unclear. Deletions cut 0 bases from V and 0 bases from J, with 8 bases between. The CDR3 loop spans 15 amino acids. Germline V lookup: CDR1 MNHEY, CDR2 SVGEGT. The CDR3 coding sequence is TGTGCCAGCAGTTACTCGAGTAGACTGAACACTGAAGCTTTCTTT. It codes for CASSYSSRLNTEAFF.

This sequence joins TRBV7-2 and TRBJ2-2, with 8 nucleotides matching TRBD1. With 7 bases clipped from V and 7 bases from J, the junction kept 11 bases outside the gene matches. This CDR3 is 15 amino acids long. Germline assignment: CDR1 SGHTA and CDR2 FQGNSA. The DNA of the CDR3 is TGTGCCAGCACCCTTAGACAGGGGTTTGGCGGGGAGCTGTTTTTT. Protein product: CASTLRQGFGGELFF.

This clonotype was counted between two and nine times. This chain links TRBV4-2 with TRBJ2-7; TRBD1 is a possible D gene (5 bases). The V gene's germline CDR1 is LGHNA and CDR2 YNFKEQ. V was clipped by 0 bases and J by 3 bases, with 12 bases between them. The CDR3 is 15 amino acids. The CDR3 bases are TGTGCCAGCAGCCAAGATTTATCAGGGTACTACGAGCAGTACTTC. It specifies CASSQDLSGYYEQYF.